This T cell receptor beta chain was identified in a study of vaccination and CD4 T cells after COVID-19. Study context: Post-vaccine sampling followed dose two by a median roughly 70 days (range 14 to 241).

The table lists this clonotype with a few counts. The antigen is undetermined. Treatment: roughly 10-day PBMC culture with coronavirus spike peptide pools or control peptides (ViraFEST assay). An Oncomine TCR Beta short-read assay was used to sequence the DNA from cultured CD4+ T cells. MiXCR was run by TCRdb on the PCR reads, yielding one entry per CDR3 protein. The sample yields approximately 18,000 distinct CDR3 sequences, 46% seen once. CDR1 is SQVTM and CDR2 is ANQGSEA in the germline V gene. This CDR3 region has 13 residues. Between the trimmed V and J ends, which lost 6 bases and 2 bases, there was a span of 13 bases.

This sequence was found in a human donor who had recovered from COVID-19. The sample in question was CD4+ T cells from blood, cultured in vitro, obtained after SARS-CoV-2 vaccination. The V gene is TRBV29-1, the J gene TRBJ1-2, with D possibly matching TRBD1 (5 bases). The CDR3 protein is CSVLGGVNYGYTF. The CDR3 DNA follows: TGCAGCGTCTTAGGAGGGGTAAACTATGGCTACACCTTC.